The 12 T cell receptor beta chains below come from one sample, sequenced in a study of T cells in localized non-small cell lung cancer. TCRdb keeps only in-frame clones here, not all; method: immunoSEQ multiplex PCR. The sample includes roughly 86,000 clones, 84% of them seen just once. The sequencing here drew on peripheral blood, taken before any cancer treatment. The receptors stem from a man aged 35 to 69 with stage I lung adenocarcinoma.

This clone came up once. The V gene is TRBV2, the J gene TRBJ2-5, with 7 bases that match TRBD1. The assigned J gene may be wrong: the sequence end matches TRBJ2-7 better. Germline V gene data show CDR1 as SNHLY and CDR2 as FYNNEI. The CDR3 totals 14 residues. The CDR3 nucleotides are TGTGCCAGCAGTATCCTGACAGGGCTCCACGAGCAGTACTTC. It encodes CASSILTGLHEQYF.

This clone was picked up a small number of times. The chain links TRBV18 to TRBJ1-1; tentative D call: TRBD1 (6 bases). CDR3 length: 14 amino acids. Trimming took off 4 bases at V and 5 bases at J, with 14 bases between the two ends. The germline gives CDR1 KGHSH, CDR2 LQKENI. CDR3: CASSQGGERTEAFF. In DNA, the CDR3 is TGTGCCAGCTCACAGGGGGGGGAAAGGACTGAAGCTTTCTTT.

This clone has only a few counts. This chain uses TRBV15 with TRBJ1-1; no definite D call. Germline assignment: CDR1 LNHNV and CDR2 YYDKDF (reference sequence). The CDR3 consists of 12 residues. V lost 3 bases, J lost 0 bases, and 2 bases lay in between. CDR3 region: CATSRLNTEAFF. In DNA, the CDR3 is TGTGCCACCAGCAGGTTGAACACTGAAGCTTTCTTT.

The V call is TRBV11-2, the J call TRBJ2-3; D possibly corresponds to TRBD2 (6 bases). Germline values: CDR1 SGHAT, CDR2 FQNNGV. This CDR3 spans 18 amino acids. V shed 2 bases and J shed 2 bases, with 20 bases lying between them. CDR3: CASSLRFGAGSITDTQYF. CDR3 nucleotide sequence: TGTGCCAGCAGCTTAAGGTTCGGGGCGGGGTCTATCACAGATACGCAGTATTTT.

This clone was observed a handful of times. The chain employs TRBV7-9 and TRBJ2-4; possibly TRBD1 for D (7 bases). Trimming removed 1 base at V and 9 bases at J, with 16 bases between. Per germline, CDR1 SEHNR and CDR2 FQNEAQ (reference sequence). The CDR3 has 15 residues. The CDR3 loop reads CASSLVTGTEGIQYF. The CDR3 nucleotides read TGTGCCAGCAGCTTAGTGACAGGGACGGAGGGCATTCAGTACTTC.

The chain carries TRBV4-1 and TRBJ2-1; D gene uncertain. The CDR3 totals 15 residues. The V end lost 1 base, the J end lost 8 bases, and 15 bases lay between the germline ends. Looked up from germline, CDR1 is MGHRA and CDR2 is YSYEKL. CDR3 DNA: TGCGCCAGCAGCCAAGCGGCGGCCTCGGGTGATGAGCAGTTCTTC. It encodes CASSQAAASGDEQFF.

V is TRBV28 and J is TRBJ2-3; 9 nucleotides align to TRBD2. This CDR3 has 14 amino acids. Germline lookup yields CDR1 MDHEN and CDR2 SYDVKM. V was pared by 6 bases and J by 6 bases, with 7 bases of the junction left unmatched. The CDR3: CASRDSGSGDTQYF. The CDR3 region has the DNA TGTGCCAGCAGAGATAGCGGGAGCGGGGATACGCAGTATTTT.

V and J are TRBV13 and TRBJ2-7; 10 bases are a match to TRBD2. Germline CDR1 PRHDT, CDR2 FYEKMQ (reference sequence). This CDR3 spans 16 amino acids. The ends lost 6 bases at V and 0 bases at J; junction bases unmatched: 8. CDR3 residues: CASSFSGRLISYEQYF. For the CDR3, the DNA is TGTGCCAGCAGTTTTAGCGGGAGGTTAATCTCCTACGAGCAGTACTTC.

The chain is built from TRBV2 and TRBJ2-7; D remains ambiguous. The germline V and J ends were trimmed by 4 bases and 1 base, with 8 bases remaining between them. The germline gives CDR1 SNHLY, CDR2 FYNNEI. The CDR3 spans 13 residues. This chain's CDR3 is CASSGVGSYEQYF. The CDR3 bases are TGTGCCAGCAGTGGGGTAGGTTCCTACGAGCAGTACTTC.

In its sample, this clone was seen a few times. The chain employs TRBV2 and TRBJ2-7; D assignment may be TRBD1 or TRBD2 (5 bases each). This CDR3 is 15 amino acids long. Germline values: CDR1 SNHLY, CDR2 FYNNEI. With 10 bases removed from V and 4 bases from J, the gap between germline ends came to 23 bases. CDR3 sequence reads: CATQGDLYRAYEQYF. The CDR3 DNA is TGTGCCACCCAAGGGGACCTTTACCGTGCATACGAGCAGTACTTC.

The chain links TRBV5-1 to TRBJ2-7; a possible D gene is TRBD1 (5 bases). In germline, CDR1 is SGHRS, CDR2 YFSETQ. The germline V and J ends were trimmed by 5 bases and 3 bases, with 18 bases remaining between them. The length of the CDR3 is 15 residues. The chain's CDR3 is CASRQREGRDYEQYF. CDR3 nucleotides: TGCGCCAGCAGACAGCGTGAAGGCAGGGACTACGAGCAGTACTTC.

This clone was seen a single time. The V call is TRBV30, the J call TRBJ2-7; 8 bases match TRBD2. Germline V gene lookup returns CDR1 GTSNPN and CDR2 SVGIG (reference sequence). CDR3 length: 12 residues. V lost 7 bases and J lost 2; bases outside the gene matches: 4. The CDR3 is CASAGGPYEQYF. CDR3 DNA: TGTGCCTCCGCGGGAGGTCCCTACGAGCAGTACTTC.